This T cell receptor (beta chain) was identified in a study of chemoradiotherapy in HPV16-positive cancers. Looked up from germline, CDR1 is SGHVS and CDR2 is FQNEAQ. V gave up 1 base and J gave up 4 bases, with 11 bases separating them. CDR3 size: 15 residues. Here immunoSEQ multiplex PCR was the method, and the copy in TCRdb shows in-frame clones only, minus some. The data contain approximately 9,300 clones, 65% to 70% of them singletons. The TCR originated in a human donor with HPV-associated anogenital cancer. This material was acquired from a patient who underwent chemoradiotherapy. The J gene is TRBJ1-5, the V gene TRBV7-8, with D perhaps matching TRBD1 (6 bases). The CDR3 DNA follows: TGTGCCAGCAGCTTAGAAGGGGGAGTTAATCAGCCCCAGCATTTT. It encodes CASSLEGGVNQPQHF.